This T cell receptor (beta chain) is from a study of blood T cells in healthy people across ages. Overall study results and limits: Estimates drawn from one million T cells were deemed to understate diversity.

As for this clonotype: What it binds is unknown. A single base separates this from a much larger clone, so it may be a read error.

The germline gives CDR1 SGHDT, CDR2 YYEEEE. CDR3 length: 15 residues. V dropped 1 base and J dropped 5 bases, with 14 bases sitting between them. The authors ran a second PCR of about 7 to 11 cycles using a sample-barcoded 5' primer and a J-beta primer mix. TCRdb used MiXCR to reprocess the 5' RACE reads, holding one entry per CDR3 protein. This sample yields hundreds of thousands of distinct CDR3 sequences, of which around 52% are seen a single time; approximately 13% belongs to the top ten. This clonotype originated in a woman older than 75 in good health. Sequenced input: blood. The J gene is TRBJ2-3, the V gene TRBV5-6; D might be TRBD2 (6 bases). The CDR3 DNA reads as TGTGCCAGCAGCTTGACTGCGGGAACCGGAGATACGCAGTATTTT. Residues: CASSLTAGTGDTQYF.